The clone carrying this T cell receptor (beta chain) has a handful of counts. Its target is not known. Its ends do not fully match the called genes, so a read error is possible. Next came a second PCR, run for roughly 6 to 11 cycles, which used a sample-barcoded 5' primer along with a J-beta primer mix. TCRdb re-analysed the 5' RACE reads in MiXCR, keeping a single row per CDR3 protein. This table holds 900,000 to 950,000 distinct CDR3 sequences, about 27% found once. The sample originates from a study of blood T cells in healthy people across ages. Whole-study findings and limits: Because donor CMV status was unknown, expanded clonotype changes were possibly confounded.

These data were also reused for a study on T cells of mothers and their children. From that second work: The second PCR used the M1S primer, and this primer added sample barcodes and 2-4 random nucleotides.

The TCR comes from a woman aged 35 to 49 in good health. Sequenced sample: blood.

The CDR3 loop is CAGSPLTSGGTDTQYF. For the CDR3, the DNA is TGTGCCGGCAGCCCCCTCACTAGCGGGGGGACAGATACGCAGTATTTT. This chain links TRBV3-1 with TRBJ2-3; the match to TRBD2 covers 12 bases. Per the germline V gene, CDR1 is LGHDT and CDR2 is YNNKEL (reference sequence). The CDR3 loop spans 16 amino acids.